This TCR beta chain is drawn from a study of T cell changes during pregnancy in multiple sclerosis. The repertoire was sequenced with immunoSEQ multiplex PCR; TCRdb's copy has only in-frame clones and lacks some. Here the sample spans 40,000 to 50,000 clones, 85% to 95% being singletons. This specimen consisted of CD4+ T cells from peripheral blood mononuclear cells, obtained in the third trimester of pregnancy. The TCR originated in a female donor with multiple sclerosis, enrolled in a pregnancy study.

CDR3 DNA: TGTGCCAGCAGTTTTCTGCCCAACGGAGGACCTGGCAATCAGCCCCAGCATTTT. Residues: CASSFLPNGGPGNQPQHF. The chain employs TRBV28 and TRBJ1-5; D remains ambiguous. Germline CDR1 is MDHEN and CDR2 is SYDVKM. The CDR3 extends over 18 amino acids. Trimming removed 3 bases at V and 2 bases at J, with 20 bases between. Supplemented by reference TRBV28 and TRBJ1-5, the full variable domain reads DVKVTQSSRYLVKRTGEKVFLECVQDMDHENMFWYRQDPGLGLRLIYFSYDVKMKEKGDIPEGYSVSREKKERFSLILESASTNQTSMYLCASSFLPNGGPGNQPQHFGDGTRLSIL.